This T cell receptor (beta chain) was recorded in a study of tumor-infiltrating lymphocytes in localized non-small cell lung cancer. Study-level background: Resected tumor was paired with non-adjacent uninvolved lung from the same patient.

Study-wide findings and caveats: No link was found between tumor T-cell fraction and recurrence-free survival. IM1 and IM2 tumors showed no difference in T-cell fraction. Each assay used a separate piece of the same tissue.

Measured with immunoSEQ multiplex PCR; TCRdb has only the in-frame clones, and not every one. This sample has 12,000 or so clones, with around 83% found just once. In the case of this clone: Its antigen remains unknown.

The clonotype originates from a human donor with non-small cell lung cancer. The specimen was lung tumor tissue.

CDR3 DNA sequence: TGTGCCAGCAGCACCTTACTAGCGGGGGCCTCCTACGAGCAGTACTTC. It encodes CASSTLLAGASYEQYF. This sequence joins TRBV5-5 and TRBJ2-7; 11 bases match TRBD2. J was trimmed by 0 bases and V by 4 bases; bases with no gene match: 6. CDR3 length equals 16 residues. CDR1 and CDR2 from the germline V gene are SGHKS and YYEKEE (reference sequence).